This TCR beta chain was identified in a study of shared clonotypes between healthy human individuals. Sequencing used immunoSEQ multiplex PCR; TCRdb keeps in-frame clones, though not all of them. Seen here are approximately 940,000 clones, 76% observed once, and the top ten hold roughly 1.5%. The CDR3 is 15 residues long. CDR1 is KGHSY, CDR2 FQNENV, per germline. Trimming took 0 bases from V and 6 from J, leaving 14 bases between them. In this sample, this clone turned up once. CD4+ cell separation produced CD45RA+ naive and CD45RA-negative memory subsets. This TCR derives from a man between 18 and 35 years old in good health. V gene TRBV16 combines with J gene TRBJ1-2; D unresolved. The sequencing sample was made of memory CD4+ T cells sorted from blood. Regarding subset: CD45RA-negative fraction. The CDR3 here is CASSQSTTITNGYTF. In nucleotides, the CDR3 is TGTGCCAGCAGCCAATCCACCACTATTACCAATGGCTACACCTTC.